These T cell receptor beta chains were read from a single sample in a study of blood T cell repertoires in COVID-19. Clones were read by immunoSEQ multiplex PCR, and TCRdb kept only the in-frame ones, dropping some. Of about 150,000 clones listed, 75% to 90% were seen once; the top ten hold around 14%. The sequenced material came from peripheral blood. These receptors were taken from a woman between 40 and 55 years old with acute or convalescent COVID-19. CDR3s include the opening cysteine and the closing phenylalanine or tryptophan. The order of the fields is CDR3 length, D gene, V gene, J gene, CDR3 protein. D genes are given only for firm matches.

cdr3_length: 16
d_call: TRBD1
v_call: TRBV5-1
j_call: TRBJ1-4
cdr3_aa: CASSSGQGTTNEKLFF

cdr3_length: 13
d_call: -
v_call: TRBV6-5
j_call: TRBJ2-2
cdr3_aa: CASKRVGTGELFF

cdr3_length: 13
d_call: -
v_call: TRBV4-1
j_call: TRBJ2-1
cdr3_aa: CASSPQVHNEQFF

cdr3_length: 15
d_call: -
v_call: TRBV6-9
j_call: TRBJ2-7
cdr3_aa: CASSYVSDTRYEQYF

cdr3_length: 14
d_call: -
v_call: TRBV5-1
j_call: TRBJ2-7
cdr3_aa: CASSGGTVGYEQYF

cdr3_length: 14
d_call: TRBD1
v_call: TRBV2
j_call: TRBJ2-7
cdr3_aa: CASRARTGLHEQYF

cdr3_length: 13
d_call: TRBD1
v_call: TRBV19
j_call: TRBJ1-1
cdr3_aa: CASTPRGPTEAFF

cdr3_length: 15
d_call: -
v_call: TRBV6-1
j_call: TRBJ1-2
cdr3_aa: CASSEAPGEWDGYTF

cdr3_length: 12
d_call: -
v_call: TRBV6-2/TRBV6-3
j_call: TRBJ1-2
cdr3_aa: CASSLQAYGYTF

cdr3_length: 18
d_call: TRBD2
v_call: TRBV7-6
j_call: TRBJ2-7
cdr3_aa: CASSSGTPGLANPYEQYF

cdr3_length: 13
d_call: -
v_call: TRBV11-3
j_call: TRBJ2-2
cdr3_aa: CASSPGQTGELFF

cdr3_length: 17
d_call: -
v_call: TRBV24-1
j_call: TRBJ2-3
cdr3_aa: CATSDTLSGLRTDTQYF

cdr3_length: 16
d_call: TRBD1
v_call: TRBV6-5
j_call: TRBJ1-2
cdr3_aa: CASSYSSGQGNYGYTF

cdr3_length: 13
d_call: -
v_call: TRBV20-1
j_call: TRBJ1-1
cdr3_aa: CSASRQGNTEAFF

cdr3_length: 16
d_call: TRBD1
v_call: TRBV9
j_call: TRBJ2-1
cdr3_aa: CASSVGQGVSYNEQFF

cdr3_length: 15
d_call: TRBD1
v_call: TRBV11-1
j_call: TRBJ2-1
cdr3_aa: CASSLGDRWANEQFF

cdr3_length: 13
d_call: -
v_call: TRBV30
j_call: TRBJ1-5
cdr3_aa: CAWSRGVDQPQHF

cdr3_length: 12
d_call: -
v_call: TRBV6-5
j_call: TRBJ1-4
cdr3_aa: CASRDHREKLFF

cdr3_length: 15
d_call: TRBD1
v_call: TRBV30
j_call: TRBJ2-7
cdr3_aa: CAWTDAGTELYEQYF

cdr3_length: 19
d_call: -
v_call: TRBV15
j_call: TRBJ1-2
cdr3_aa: CATSRDWGGTTEGNYGYTF

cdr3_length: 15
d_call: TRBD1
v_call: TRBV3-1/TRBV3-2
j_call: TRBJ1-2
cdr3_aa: CASSQMPGQGYGYTF

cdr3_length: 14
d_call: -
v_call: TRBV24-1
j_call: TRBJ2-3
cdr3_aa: CATSLRSSTDTQYF

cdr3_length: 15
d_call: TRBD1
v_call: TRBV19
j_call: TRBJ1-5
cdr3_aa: CASSTDRGGNQPQHF

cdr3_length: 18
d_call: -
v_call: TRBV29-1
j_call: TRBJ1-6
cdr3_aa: CSVAGARRRSSYNSPLHF

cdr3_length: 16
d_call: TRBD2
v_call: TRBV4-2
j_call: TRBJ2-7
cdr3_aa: CASSQRTSGLLGEQYF

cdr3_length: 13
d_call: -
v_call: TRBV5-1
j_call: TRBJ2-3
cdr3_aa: CASSLGTQSAQYF

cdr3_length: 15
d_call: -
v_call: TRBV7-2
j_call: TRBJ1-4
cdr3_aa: CASSLANRVNEKLFF

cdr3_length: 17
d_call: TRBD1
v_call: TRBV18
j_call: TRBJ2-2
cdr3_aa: CASSPTLGQGNTGELFF

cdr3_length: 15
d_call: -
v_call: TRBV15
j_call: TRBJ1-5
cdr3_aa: CATSRDPGLNQPQHF

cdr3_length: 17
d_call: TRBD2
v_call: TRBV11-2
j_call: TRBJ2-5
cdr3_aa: CASSLTQAGVWQETQYF

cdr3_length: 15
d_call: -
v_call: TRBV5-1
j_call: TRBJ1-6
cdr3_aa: CASSTLGEGASPLHF

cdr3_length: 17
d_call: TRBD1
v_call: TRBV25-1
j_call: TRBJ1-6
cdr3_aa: CASSDPRTGTYNSPLHF

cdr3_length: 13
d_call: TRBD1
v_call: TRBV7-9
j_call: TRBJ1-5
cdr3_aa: CASSPGQGIPQHF

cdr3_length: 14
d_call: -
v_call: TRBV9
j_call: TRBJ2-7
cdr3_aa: CASSVEDSGYEQYF

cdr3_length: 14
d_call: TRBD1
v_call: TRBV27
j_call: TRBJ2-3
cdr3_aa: CASRRGQGADTQYF

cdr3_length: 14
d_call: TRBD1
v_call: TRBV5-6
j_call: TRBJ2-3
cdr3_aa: CASSRDRGEGTQYF

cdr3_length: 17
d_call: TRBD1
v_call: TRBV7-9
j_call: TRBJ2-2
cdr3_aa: CASSLDFDRAKGGELFF

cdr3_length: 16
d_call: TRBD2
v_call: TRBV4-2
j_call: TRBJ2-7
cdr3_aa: CASSQGAGGASYEQYF

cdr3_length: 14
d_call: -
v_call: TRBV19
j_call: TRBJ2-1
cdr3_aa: CASSILSSYNEQFF

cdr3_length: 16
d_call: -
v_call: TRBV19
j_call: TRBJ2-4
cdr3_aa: CASSRSFISGRNIQYF

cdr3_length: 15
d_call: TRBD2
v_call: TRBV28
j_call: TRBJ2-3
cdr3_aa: CASPPTRGGGDTQYF

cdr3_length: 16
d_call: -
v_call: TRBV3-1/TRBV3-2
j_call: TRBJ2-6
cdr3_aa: CASSQTGRSGANVLTF

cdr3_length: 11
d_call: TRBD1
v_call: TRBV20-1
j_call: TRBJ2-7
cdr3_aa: CSASSSGGRTF

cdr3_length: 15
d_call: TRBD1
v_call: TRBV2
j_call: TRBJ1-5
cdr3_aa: CASRRGQGGNQPQHF

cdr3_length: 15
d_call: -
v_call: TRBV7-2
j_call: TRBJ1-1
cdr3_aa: CASSLAGAGNTEAFF

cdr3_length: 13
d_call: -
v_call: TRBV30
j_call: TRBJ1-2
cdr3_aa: CAWSLQERGGYTF

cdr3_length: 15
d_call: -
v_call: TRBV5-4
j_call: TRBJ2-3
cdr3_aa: CASSPPSQGGDTQYF

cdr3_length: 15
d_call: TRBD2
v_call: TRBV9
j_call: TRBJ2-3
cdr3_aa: CASSLLAASTDTQYF

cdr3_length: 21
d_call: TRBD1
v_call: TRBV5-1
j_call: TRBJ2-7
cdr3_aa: CASSLIKVGGQGSMIIYEQYF

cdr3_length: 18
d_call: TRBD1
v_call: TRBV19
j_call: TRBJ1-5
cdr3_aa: CASSIGVRRTGGRQPQHF